This T cell receptor (beta chain) derives from a study of T cell responses to AZD1222 COVID-19 vaccine. General study results and limits: AZD1222 recipients seropositive at baseline numbered only five to seven.

This CDR3 is 14 amino acids long. V was clipped by 2 bases and J by 5 bases, with 10 bases between them. Germline lookup yields CDR1 MNHEY and CDR2 SMNVEV (reference sequence). As to this clone: Its antigen is as yet unknown.

Only in-frame clones appear in the TCRdb table, and some are missing; sequencing was by immunoSEQ multiplex PCR. In the table there are 130,000 or so clones, 90% of which are singletons. The sequenced sample was peripheral blood, obtained on day 0 of AZD1222 vaccination. The genes are TRBV27 and TRBJ1-5; D perhaps matches TRBD1 (5 bases). The TCR comes from an adult in good health. CDR3 in DNA: TGTGCCAGCAGTTTAACACAGGCGGATCAGCCCCAGCATTTT. Translation gives CASSLTQADQPQHF.